This passage covers 20 T cell receptor beta chains from one sample sequenced in a study of T cell responses to AZD1222 COVID-19 vaccine. The protocol was immunoSEQ multiplex PCR, while the TCRdb copy is restricted to in-frame clones and leaves out a portion. The top ten hold roughly 3% of the sample, which has some 100,000 clones, about 94% seen once. Here the sequenced sample was peripheral blood, taken 28 days after the second AZD1222 dose. Every receptor here comes from an adult who received the AZD1222 COVID-19 vaccine.

The chain uses TRBV19 and TRBJ1-2; tentatively, D is TRBD1 (5 bases). V lost 5 bases, J lost 7 bases, and 20 bases lay in between. Germline assignment: CDR1 LNHDA and CDR2 SQIVND (reference sequence). The CDR3 is 15 residues long. The CDR3 is CASSLRPGGGSGYTF. DNA for the CDR3: TGTGCCAGTAGTCTCCGTCCAGGTGGGGGGTCTGGCTACACCTTC.

The chain combines TRBV19 with TRBJ1-2; 7 bases are shared with TRBD1. After removal of 5 bases from V and 3 bases from J, the junction contained 12 bases not matched to a gene. CDR3 length: 16 residues. The germline V gene encodes CDR1 LNHDA and CDR2 SQIVND (reference sequence). CDR3: CASSADPGQTHYGYTF. CDR3 nucleotides: TGTGCCAGTAGTGCCGATCCGGGACAGACACACTATGGCTACACCTTC.

The chain is built from TRBV9 and TRBJ1-2; a possible D gene is TRBD1 (5 bases). The CDR3 spans 14 residues. V shed 2 bases and J shed 4 bases, with 12 bases lying between them. Germline V gene sequence: CDR1 SGDLS, CDR2 YYNGEE. The CDR3 spells CASSVRQGGYGYTF. In nucleotides, the CDR3 is TGTGCCAGCAGCGTCCGGCAGGGCGGCTATGGCTACACCTTC.

The rearrangement joins TRBV29-1 to TRBJ2-2, with D perhaps TRBD1 (7 bases). Germline V gene data show CDR1 as SQVTM and CDR2 as ANQGSEA. CDR3 length: 12 amino acids. Trimming left V 5 bases short and J 6 bases short, with 10 bases between. The CDR3: CSVPGGPGELFF. Written as DNA, the CDR3 is TGCAGCGTTCCAGGGGGGCCCGGGGAGCTGTTTTTT.

The chain is built from TRBV6-2 or TRBV6-3 and TRBJ2-6, with 7 bases that match TRBD1. The CDR3 consists of 16 residues. The germline gives CDR1 MNHEY, CDR2 SVGEGT. J gave up 3 bases and V 2 bases, and 4 bases lay outside the gene matches. This CDR3 reads CASSYPTGFGANVLTF. CDR3 bases: TGTGCCAGCAGTTACCCGACAGGGTTTGGGGCCAACGTCCTGACTTTC.

The chain carries TRBV2 and TRBJ1-2; D gene ambiguous. CDR3 length: 13 residues. Germline V CDR1 and CDR2: SNHLY, FYNNEI. The V and J ends lost 7 bases and 5 bases respectively, with 14 bases between them. CDR3 region: CASIVALAYGYTF. The CDR3 DNA sequence: TGTGCCAGCATCGTCGCACTCGCGTATGGCTACACCTTC. Drawing the rest from reference TRBV2 and TRBJ1-2, the complete variable domain is EPEVTQTPSHQVTQMGQEVILRCVPISNHLYFYWYRQILGQKVEFLVSFYNNEISEKSEIFDDQFSVERPDGSNFTLKIRSTKLEDSAMYFCASIVALAYGYTFGSGTRLTVV.

The J gene is TRBJ1-4, the V gene TRBV7-9, with D perhaps TRBD1 (5 bases). The CDR3 has 14 amino acids. The V gene's germline CDR1 is SEHNR and CDR2 FQNEAQ (reference sequence). V was trimmed by 5 bases and J by 2 bases, leaving 9 bases between them. In DNA form, the CDR3 reads TGTGCCAGCAGCCCGGGGGGGACTAATGAAAAACTGTTTTTT. It specifies CASSPGGTNEKLFF.

The chain is built from TRBV27 and TRBJ1-2; D uncertain. The CDR3 length is 15 residues. CDR1 and CDR2 (germline): MNHEY, SMNVEV (reference sequence). Deletions cut 7 bases from V and 4 bases from J, with 19 bases between. The CDR3 coding sequence is TGTGCCAGCATGGTATCCGCTGGCCCCATCTATGGCTACACCTTC. The encoded protein is CASMVSAGPIYGYTF.

The CDR3 protein is CASSLAPGAVTSSYEQYF. The CDR3 coding sequence is TGTGCCAGCAGCTTGGCGCCGGGGGCTGTAACTAGCTCCTACGAGCAGTACTTC. The V gene is TRBV5-6, the J gene TRBJ2-7; D may match TRBD1 or TRBD2 (6 bases each). The germline V gene encodes CDR1 SGHDT and CDR2 YYEEEE. This CDR3 spans 18 amino acids. V shed 0 bases and J shed 0 bases, with 19 bases lying between them.

This clone appeared a few times. V gene TRBV4-2 combines with J gene TRBJ1-5, with D perhaps TRBD1 (5 bases). The germline V gene encodes CDR1 LGHNA and CDR2 YNFKEQ. Trimming removed 0 bases from V and 0 bases from J, with 12 bases in between. The CDR3 has 17 residues. In DNA, the CDR3 is TGTGCCAGCAGCCAAGAGTCGGACATTTATAGCAATCAGCCCCAGCATTTT. Amino acid sequence: CASSQESDIYSNQPQHF.

J is TRBJ2-1 and V is TRBV11-2; possibly TRBD2 for D (6 bases). Germline V lookup: CDR1 SGHAT, CDR2 FQNNGV. The CDR3 loop spans 15 amino acids. The V end was cut by 2 bases, the J end by 7 bases, with 15 bases between. CDR3 nucleotides: TGTGCCAGCAGCTTAACGAACTCTGGACTAAATGAGCAGTTCTTC. It translates to CASSLTNSGLNEQFF.

The chain recombines TRBV10-1 with TRBJ1-3, with D uncertain. This CDR3 comprises 14 residues. The V gene's germline CDR1 is WNHNN and CDR2 SYGVQD (reference sequence). With 4 bases removed from V and 3 bases from J, the gap between germline ends came to 10 bases. This CDR3 reads CASSVAYIGNTIYF. CDR3 DNA: TGCGCCAGCAGTGTGGCCTATATTGGAAACACCATATATTTT.

This clone has a single count. CDR3 sequence (DNA): TGTGCCAGCAGCCAAGGGGTCATTTCCTACGAGCAGTACTTC. Its protein is CASSQGVISYEQYF. V and J are TRBV3-1 (or the pseudogene TRBV3-2) and TRBJ2-7; no clear D. V lost 1 base, J lost 1 base, and 8 bases lay in between. From germline, CDR1 is LGHDT and CDR2 YNNKEL (reference sequence). CDR3 length: 14 amino acids.

This chain links TRBV27 with TRBJ1-2, with D possibly being TRBD1 (5 bases). V was shortened by 4 bases and J by 6 bases, with 15 bases between the two germline ends. CDR1 MNHEY and CDR2 SMNVEV come from the germline V gene (reference sequence). The CDR3 consists of 14 residues. CDR3 region: CASSSGEGRNGYTF. The DNA of the CDR3 is TGTGCCAGCAGTTCCGGGGAGGGGAGGAATGGCTACACCTTC.

This clone appeared a single time. V and J are TRBV18 and TRBJ1-5; the match to TRBD1 covers 7 bases. Germline CDR1 is KGHSH and CDR2 is LQKENI. V dropped 1 base and J dropped 6; count of bases not matched to a gene: 6. There are 15 residues in the CDR3. The CDR3 reads CASSPLGQGGQPQHF. The CDR3 nucleotides read TGTGCCAGCTCACCACTCGGGCAGGGGGGTCAGCCCCAGCATTTT.

The V gene is TRBV29-1, the J gene TRBJ2-5, with a tentative D call TRBD2 (5 bases). The CDR3 loop spans 13 amino acids. CDR1 is SQVTM, CDR2 ANQGSEA, per germline. V lost 3 bases to trimming and J lost 4 bases, with 12 bases between them. The CDR3 reads CSVDPLGRETQYF. In nucleotides, the CDR3 is TGCAGCGTTGACCCTCTAGGGAGAGAGACCCAGTACTTC.

The chain joins TRBV29-1 to TRBJ2-3; either TRBD1 or TRBD2 may supply D (6 bases each). V shed 6 bases and J shed 1 base, with 20 bases lying between them. This CDR3 region has 16 residues. Germline loops: CDR1 SQVTM, CDR2 ANQGSEA. This CDR3 is CSVEPEGGWGTDTQYF. CDR3 DNA sequence: TGCAGCGTCGAGCCCGAGGGGGGATGGGGCACAGATACGCAGTATTTT.

V and J are TRBV6-5 and TRBJ1-2, with no clear D. V gave up 2 bases and J gave up 4 bases, with 11 bases separating them. CDR1 and CDR2 from the germline V gene are MNHEY and SVGAGI. CDR3 length equals 14 residues. The CDR3 nucleotides read TGTGCCAGCAGTTACGAACAGCGGGGCTATGGCTACACCTTC. It encodes CASSYEQRGYGYTF.

The rearrangement joins TRBV28 to TRBJ2-7; weak D call: TRBD1 (6 bases). V was clipped by 5 bases and J by 10 bases, with 18 bases between them. CDR1 MDHEN and CDR2 SYDVKM come from the germline V gene. There are 13 residues in the CDR3. As DNA, the CDR3 is TGTGCCAGCAGTGGGATTGACAGGATTGAACAGTACTTC. This sequence encodes CASSGIDRIEQYF. Full variable domain (outside the CDR3, taken from reference TRBV28 and TRBJ2-7): DVKVTQSSRYLVKRTGEKVFLECVQDMDHENMFWYRQDPGLGLRLIYFSYDVKMKEKGDIPEGYSVSREKKERFSLILESASTNQTSMYLCASSGIDRIEQYFGPGTRLTVT.

This clone was detected once. This chain uses TRBV5-5 with TRBJ2-7; 8 bases line up with TRBD1. Germline V gene data show CDR1 as SGHKS and CDR2 as YYEKEE (reference sequence). The CDR3 runs to 14 residues. The trim removed 4 bases at V and 2 bases at J, leaving 5 bases unmatched. The CDR3 coding sequence is TGTGCCAGCAGCATGGGGACAGGTCCCTACGAGCAGTACTTC. It encodes CASSMGTGPYEQYF.